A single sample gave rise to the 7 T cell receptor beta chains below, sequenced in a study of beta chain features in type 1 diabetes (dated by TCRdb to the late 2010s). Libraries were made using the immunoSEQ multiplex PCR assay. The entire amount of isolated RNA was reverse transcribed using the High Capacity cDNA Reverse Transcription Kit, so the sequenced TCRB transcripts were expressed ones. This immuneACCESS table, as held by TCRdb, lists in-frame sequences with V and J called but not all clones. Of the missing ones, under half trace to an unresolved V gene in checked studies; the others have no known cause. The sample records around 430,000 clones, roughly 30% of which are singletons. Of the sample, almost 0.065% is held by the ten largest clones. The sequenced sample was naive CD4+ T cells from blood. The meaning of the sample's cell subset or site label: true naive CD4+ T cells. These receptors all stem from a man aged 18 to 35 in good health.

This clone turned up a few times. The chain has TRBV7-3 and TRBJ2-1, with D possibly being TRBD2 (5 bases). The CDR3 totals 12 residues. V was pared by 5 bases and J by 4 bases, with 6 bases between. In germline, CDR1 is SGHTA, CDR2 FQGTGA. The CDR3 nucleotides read TGTGCCAGCAGCCCGGGATACAATGAGCAGTTCTTC. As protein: CASSPGYNEQFF.

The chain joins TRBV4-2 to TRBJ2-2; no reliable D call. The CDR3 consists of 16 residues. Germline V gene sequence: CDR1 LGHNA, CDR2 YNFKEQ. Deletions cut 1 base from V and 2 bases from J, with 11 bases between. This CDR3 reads CASSQGPRLNTGELFF. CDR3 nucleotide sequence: TGTGCCAGCAGCCAAGGACCCAGGCTCAACACCGGGGAGCTGTTTTTT.

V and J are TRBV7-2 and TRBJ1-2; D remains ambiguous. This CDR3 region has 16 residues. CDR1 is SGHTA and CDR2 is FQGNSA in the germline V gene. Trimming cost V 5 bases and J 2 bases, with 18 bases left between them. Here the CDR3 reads CASSRGGSSANYGYTF. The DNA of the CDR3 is TGTGCCAGCAGCCGTGGTGGCAGCTCAGCAAACTATGGCTACACCTTC.

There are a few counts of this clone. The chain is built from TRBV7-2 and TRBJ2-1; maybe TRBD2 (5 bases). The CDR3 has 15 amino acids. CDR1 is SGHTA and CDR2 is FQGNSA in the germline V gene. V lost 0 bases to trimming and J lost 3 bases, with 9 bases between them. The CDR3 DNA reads TGTGCCAGCAGCTTAGCGGGAGTTGTCTACAATGAGCAGTTCTTC. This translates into CASSLAGVVYNEQFF.

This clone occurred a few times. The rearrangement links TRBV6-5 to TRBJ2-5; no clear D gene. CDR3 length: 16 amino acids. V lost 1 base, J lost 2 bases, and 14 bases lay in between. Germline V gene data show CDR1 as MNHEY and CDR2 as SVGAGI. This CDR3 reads CASSYFDWYRQETQYF. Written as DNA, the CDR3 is TGTGCCAGCAGTTACTTTGACTGGTACCGTCAAGAGACCCAGTACTTC.

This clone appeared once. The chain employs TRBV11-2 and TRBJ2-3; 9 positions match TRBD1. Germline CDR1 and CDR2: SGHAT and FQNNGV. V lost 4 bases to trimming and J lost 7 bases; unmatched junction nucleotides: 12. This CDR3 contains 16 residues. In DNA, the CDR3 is TGTGCCAGCAGCTCGATCCGGGACAGGGCAGCTTATACGCAGTATTTT. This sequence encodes CASSSIRDRAAYTQYF.

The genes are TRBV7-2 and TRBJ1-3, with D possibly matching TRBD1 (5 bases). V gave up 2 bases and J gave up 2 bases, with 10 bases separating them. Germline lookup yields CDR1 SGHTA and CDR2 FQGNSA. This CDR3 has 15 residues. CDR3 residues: CASSLWGVAGNTIYF. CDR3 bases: TGTGCCAGCAGCTTATGGGGGGTTGCTGGAAACACCATATATTTT.